This T cell receptor (beta chain) was found in a study of shared clonotypes between healthy human individuals. Only in-frame clones appear in the TCRdb table, and some are missing; sequencing was by immunoSEQ multiplex PCR. This sample has a few million clones; 85% to 95% occur once, and the top ten carry approximately 0.41%. The sample was naive CD4+ T cells from PBMCs. Subset of the sample: CD45RA+ positively selected. The clonotype originates from a man between 18 and 35 years old in good health. Some clones in this sample may be carry-over from other donors' samples.

Written as DNA, the CDR3 is TGTGCCAGCAGCTTAAACACAGGGGGTGACTATGGCTACACCTTC. Protein: CASSLNTGGDYGYTF. The V and J genes are TRBV13 and TRBJ1-2, with 8 bases identical to TRBD1. CDR3 length: 15 residues. Losses at the gene ends were 2 bases for V and 3 bases for J; bases not matched to a gene: 5. From germline, CDR1 is PRHDT and CDR2 FYEKMQ (reference sequence).